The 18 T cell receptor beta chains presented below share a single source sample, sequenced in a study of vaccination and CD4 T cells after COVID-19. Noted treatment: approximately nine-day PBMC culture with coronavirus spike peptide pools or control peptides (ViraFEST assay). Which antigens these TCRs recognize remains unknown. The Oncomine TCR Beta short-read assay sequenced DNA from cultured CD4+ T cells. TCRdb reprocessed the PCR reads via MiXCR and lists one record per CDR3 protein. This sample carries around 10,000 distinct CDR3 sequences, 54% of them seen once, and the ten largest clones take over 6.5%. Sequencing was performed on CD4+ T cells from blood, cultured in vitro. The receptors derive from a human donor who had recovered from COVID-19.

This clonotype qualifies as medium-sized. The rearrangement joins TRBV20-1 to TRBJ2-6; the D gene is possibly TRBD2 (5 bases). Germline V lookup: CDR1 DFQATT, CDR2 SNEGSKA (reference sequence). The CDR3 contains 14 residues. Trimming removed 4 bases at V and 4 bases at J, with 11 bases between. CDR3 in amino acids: CSATEGSGANVLTF. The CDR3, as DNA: TGCAGTGCTACCGAGGGCTCCGGGGCCAACGTCCTGACTTTC.

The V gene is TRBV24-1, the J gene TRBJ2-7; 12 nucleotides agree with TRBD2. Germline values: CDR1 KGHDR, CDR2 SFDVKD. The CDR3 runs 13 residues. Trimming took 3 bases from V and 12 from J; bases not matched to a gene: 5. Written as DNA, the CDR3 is TGTGCCACCAGTGATCTCACTAGCGGGAGGTTGTACTTC. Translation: CATSDLTSGRLYF.

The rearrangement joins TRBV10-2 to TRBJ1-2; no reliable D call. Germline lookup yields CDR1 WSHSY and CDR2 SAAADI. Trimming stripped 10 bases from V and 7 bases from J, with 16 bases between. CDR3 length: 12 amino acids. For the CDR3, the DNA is TGCGCCACCGGGATCCCTCGGGGTGGCTACACCTTC. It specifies CATGIPRGGYTF.

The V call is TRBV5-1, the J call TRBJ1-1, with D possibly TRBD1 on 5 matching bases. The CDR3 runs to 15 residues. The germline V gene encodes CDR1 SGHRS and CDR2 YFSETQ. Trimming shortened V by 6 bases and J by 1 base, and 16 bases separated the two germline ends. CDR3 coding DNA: TGCGCCAGCAAGTGGGACCCCAAGGAGAACACTGAAGCTTTCTTT. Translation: CASKWDPKENTEAFF.

CDR3 in DNA: TGTGCCAGCAGCTTAGCCCGCAGCTCTGGGGCCAACGTCCTGACTTTC. Protein sequence: CASSLARSSGANVLTF. The chain combines TRBV7-3 with TRBJ2-6; D not resolved. V dropped 2 bases and J dropped 0 bases, with 8 bases sitting between them. Germline CDR1 and CDR2: SGHTA and FQGTGA. The CDR3 totals 16 residues.

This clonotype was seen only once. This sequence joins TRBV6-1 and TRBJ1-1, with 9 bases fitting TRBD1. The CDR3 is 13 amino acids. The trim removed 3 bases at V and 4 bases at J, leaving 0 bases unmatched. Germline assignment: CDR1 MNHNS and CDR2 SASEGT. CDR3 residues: CASSEDRGTEAFF. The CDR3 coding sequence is TGTGCCAGCAGTGAGGACAGGGGCACTGAAGCTTTCTTT.

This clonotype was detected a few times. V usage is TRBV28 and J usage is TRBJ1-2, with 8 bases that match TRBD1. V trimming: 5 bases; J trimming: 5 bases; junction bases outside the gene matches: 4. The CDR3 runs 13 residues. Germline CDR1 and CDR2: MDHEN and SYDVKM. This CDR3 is CASSRQGMYGYTF. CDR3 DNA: TGTGCCAGCAGTCGACAGGGGATGTATGGCTACACCTTC.

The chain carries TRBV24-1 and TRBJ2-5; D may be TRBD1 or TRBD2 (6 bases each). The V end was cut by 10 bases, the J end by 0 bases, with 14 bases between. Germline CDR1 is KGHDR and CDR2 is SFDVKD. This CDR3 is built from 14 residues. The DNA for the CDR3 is TGTGCCACAGCCGGGGGCCAGTACCAAGAGACCCAGTACTTC. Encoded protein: CATAGGQYQETQYF.

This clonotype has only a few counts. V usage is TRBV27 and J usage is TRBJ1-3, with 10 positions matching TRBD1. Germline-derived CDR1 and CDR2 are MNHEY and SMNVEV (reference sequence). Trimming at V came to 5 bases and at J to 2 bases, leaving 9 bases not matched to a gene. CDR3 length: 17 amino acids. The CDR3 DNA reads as TGTGCCAGCAGTGCCGGGACAGGGGATTCGCCTGGAAACACCATATATTTT. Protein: CASSAGTGDSPGNTIYF.

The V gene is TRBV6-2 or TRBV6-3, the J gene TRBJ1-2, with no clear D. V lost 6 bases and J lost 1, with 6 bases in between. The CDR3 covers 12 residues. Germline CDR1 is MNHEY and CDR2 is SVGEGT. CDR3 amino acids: CASRQINYGYTF. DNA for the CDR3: TGTGCCAGCAGACAGATTAACTATGGCTACACCTTC.

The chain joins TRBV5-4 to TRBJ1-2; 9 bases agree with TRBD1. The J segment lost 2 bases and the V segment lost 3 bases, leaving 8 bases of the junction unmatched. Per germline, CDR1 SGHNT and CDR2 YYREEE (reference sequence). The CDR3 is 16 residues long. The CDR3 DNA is TGTGCCAGCAGCTCCCCCGTTGGGACAGGGAACTATGGCTACACCTTC. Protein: CASSSPVGTGNYGYTF.

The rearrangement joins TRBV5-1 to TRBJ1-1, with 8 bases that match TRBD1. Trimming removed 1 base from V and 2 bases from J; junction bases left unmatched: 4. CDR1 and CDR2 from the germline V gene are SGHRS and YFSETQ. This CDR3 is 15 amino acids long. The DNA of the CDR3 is TGCGCCAGCAGCTTGTCCCCAGGGGGCAACACTGAAGCTTTCTTT. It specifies CASSLSPGGNTEAFF.

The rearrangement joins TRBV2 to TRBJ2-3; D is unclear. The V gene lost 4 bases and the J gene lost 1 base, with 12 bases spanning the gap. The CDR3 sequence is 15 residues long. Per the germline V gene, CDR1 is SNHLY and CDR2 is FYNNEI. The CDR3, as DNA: TGTGCCAGCAGTGCCCAGTTAGTTGGCACAGATACGCAGTATTTT. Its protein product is CASSAQLVGTDTQYF.

CDR3 residues: CASSEVRFDQPQHF. Here the CDR3 DNA reads TGTGCCAGCAGTGAAGTAAGGTTTGATCAGCCCCAGCATTTT. The J gene is TRBJ1-5, the V gene TRBV6-1; D is ambiguous. V dropped 1 base and J dropped 5 bases, with 9 bases sitting between them. This CDR3 is 14 amino acids long. In germline, CDR1 is MNHNS, CDR2 SASEGT.

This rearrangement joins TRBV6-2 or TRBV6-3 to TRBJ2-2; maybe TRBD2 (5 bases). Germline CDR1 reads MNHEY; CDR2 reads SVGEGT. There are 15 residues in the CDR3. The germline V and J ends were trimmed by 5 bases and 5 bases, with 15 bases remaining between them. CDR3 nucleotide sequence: TGTGCCAGCAGTAATCCAGAGACGGGGACCGGGGAGCTGTTTTTT. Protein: CASSNPETGTGELFF.

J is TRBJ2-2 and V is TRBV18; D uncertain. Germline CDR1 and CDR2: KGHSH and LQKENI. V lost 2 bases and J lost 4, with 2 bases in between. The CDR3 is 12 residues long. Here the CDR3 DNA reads TGTGCCAGCTCACCAGTCACCGGGGAGCTGTTTTTT. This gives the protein CASSPVTGELFF.

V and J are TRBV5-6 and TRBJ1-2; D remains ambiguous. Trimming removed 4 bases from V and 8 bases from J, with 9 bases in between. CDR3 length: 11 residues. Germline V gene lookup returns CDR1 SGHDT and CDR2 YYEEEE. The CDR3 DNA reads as TGTGCCAGCAGCCGTTCGGGGGGCTACACCTTC. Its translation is CASSRSGGYTF.

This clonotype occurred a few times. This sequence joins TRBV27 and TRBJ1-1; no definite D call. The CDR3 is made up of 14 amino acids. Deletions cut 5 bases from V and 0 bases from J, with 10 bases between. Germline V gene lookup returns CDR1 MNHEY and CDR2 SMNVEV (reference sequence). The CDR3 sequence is CASSIGRLNTEAFF. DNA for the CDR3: TGTGCCAGCAGTATAGGACGGCTGAACACTGAAGCTTTCTTT.